The T cell receptor beta chain described here comes from a study of T-cell reconstitution after alpha-beta-depleted transplantation in children. The authors prepared the TCRbeta library with unique molecular identifiers. TCRdb reprocessed the PCR reads with MiXCR, giving one entry per CDR3 protein. Here the sample spans 200,000 to 250,000 distinct CDR3 sequences, 8% to 9.5% being singletons. This clonotype was counted a few times. Germline CDR1 and CDR2: SGHRS and YFSETQ. Trimming stripped 4 bases from V and 8 bases from J, with 15 bases between. This CDR3 has 13 amino acids. The sequence was obtained from a human donor who donated a stem cell graft to a child with acute lymphoblastic leukemia. The sequences come from PBMCs from the stem cell graft donor, collected from the stem cell graft. The chain joins TRBV5-1 to TRBJ1-2; D might be TRBD1 (5 bases). In DNA form, the CDR3 reads TGCGCCAGCAGCGAGGGACGACGTGGGGGCTACACCTTC. This sequence encodes CASSEGRRGGYTF.